This record covers a single T cell receptor (beta chain). Its antigen has not been determined. No base qualities exist here, and no much larger clone lies one base off it. TCRbeta CDR3 regions were amplified from genomic DNA by means of the immunoSEQ Assay, a bias-controlled multiplex PCR. The paper's data handling went like this. Within the assay, amplification of reference gene primers was used to estimate how many nucleated cells each sample contained. Sequence reads were collapsed and filtered to measure the absolute abundance of every unique TCRbeta CDR3 rearrangement. For each sample, productive Simpson clonality was calculated as the square root of Simpson's diversity index over productive rearrangements. TCRdb limited this immuneACCESS table to in-frame rearrangements with V and J called. A share of clones is missing; checked studies link under half to unresolved V genes, and the rest is unexplained. D and trimming were read from the DNA, whereas the V and J calls and clone size are those reported in that table. The sample table lists tens of thousands of clones, approximately 91% of them with a count of one. The ten top clones hold around 10% of the sample.

The data were taken from a study of blood T cell repertoires in COVID-19 (dated by TCRdb to about 2020). In the study overall: Collaborator samples came from the United States, Italy and Spain and covered acute and convalescent phases of COVID-19. The prospective study material was composed of cDNA or gDNA derived from T cells, B-cell-depleted T cells, or PBMCs. Deeply sampled blood TCRbeta repertoires from subjects exposed to, actively infected with, or recovered from COVID-19 were included in the dataset. The repertoires were made available in a free public database intended to serve as a resource for research on the immune response to SARS-CoV-2. Samples were obtained from the ongoing ImmuneRACE study (first 160 participants) and from 1,000 to 1,500 subjects provided by 6 global collaborators. Sample metadata almost always included a de-identified subject ID, COVID-19 status, age in years and sex. HLA class I and class II types, where available, came from metadata supplied by the sample provider rather than from assay-based typing.

The CDR3 contains 16 residues, cysteine and phenylalanine counted. CDR3 DNA only is kept here, 48 bases in frame from base 1. Based on the germline V gene, the CDR1 and CDR2 sequences are SGHTA and FQGTGA. V lost 5 bases and J lost 10 bases, and the count of bases not matched to a germline gene is 11. Summary of the overall study and its limitations: Clinical and demographic metadata were provided uncurated, with the amount varying by source and participant.

Whole blood was collected in K2EDTA tubes by collaborating institutions according to the institutions' own protocols. For TCRbeta analysis, collaborators shipped samples as frozen whole blood, isolated PBMCs, or DNA extracted from either of those sample types. Recombination linked TRBV7-3 to TRBJ2-1; a stretch of 13 junction bases matches TRBD2. Sequenced: peripheral blood. This receptor was obtained from a woman over 75 with acute or convalescent COVID-19. The nucleotide sequence reads TGTGCCAGCAGCCCGAACACCTGGACTAGCGGGAGCGAGCAGTTCTTC. This yields the protein CASSPNTWTSGSEQFF.